Sequencing of this T cell receptor beta chain was carried out in a study of shared clonotypes between healthy human individuals. General study points: The sharing of 4.5% to 5% of naive CD4 clonotypes was seen across a handful of donors. On the whole, naive subsets had larger estimated richness than memory subsets had.

In the original workflow: Filtering differed since immunoSEQ provided only junctions, with no quality scores. Sequencing was performed with immunoSEQ multiplex PCR; in TCRdb, only in-frame clones are kept and a portion is missing. From that table come the V and J calls and clone size; the DNA was used to work out D and trimming. The data contain about 680,000 clones, under 95% of them singletons. Only one count was recorded for this clone. Its antigen is as yet unknown. V shed 3 bases and J shed 7 bases, with 13 bases lying between them. CDR3 length equals 14 residues. The germline gives CDR1 LNHDA, CDR2 SQIVND (reference sequence). Positively selected for CCR7, the CD45RO-negative cells used as naive CD8 cells excluded terminally differentiated effector memory CD45RA+ cells. All donors were healthy HIV-negative adults lacking recent acute infections or vaccinations.

This sequence originates from a man aged 30 to 45 in good health. The sequenced material came from naive CD8+ T cells sorted from blood. J is TRBJ2-4 and V is TRBV19; D may be TRBD2 (5 bases). In DNA form, the CDR3 reads TGTGCCAGTAGTATTGGAGGCCCGGCGAACATTCAGTACTTC. Its translation: CASSIGGPANIQYF.